Listed below are T cell receptor beta chains from one sample, sequenced in a study of technical replicates of blood from several donors. Using immunoSEQ multiplex PCR, the repertoire was profiled, and TCRdb retains in-frame clones only, with some absent. The repertoire consists of roughly 65,000 clones, with over 75% occurring once and the leading ten covering less than 5%. Sequencing was carried out using PBMCs. Receptors were obtained from a human donor in good health. Some clones in this sample may be carry-over from other donors' samples. Both conserved end residues are part of each CDR3.

>TRBV11-2|TRBJ2-7
CASSWDIGEQYF
>TRBV27|TRBJ2-3
CASSLAPSTDTQYF
>TRBV5-1|TRBJ2-3
CASSLIAVSSTDTQYF
>TRBV6-1|TRBJ2-7
CASSWAEQYF
>TRBV7-9|TRBJ2-5
CASSFPTGTQETQYF
>TRBV4-3|TRBJ2-6
CASSQELRGSGANVLTF
>TRBV2|TRBJ1-1
CASRKGGANTEAFF
>TRBV5-6|TRBJ1-1
CASSLPFRVNTEAFF
>TRBV10-1|TRBJ1-6
CASSEGVGLLSSYNSPLHF
>TRBV7-8|TRBJ1-4
CASSSWTVALFF
>TRBV19|TRBJ2-7
CASWDRSSYEQYF
>TRBV5-6|TRBJ1-1
CASSREYRGPLTEAFF
>TRBV2|TRBJ1-1
CASSLTGVMTEAFF
>TRBV9|TRBJ2-1
CASSAGTSAYNEQFF
>TRBV7-9|TRBJ1-1
CASSSLLEGGAFF
>TRBV11-3|TRBJ2-3
CASSLAGSMYTQYF
>TRBV4-3|TRBJ1-1
CASSQEPEGAEAFF
>TRBV7-3|TRBJ2-1
CASSLTAGGKGEQFF
>TRBV4-3|TRBJ1-4
CASSQDPGATNEKLFF
>TRBV30|TRBJ1-5
CAWSAGFAPQHF
>TRBV5-6|TRBJ2-3
CASISAGGPPSNTDTQYF
>TRBV6-5|TRBJ1-2
CASSYAGGQDGYTF
>TRBV5-4|TRBJ2-1
CASSSPGQLYNEQFF
>TRBV10-1|TRBJ1-1
CASNPGPNTEAFF
>TRBV7-9|TRBJ2-7
CASSVPGGYEQYF
>TRBV9|TRBJ2-2
CASSLSTSGGSGTGELFF
>TRBV4-1|TRBJ2-3
CASSPPRRSDTQYF
>TRBV5-1|TRBJ2-7
CASSYGTVSYEQYF
>TRBV7-2|TRBJ2-3
CASSLQAAGPTDTQYF
>TRBV6-6|TRBJ1-5
CASGLTGGGNQPQHF
>TRBV7-3|TRBJ2-5
CASSLGLQETQYF
>TRBV6-5|TRBJ2-1
CASSYSGEGNEQFF
>TRBV25-1|TRBJ2-1
CASSEPTSGARDEQFF
>TRBV5-1|TRBJ2-3
CASSLGDFPDTQYF
>TRBV6-1|TRBJ2-1
CASSADRAKTNEQFF
>TRBV6-6|TRBJ2-3
CASSYSSGGGTDTQYF
>TRBV6-6|TRBJ1-1
CASSKQGFPTEAFF
>TRBV6-1|TRBJ1-5
CASSGLDRGSNQPQHF
>TRBV5-4|TRBJ2-5
CASSSRVAGQETQYF
>TRBV2|TRBJ2-1
CASTDASSYNEQFF
>TRBV6-1|TRBJ2-3
CASSLGAVTQYF
>TRBV7-6|TRBJ2-7
CASTSEWGEQYEQYF
>TRBV4-1|TRBJ2-5
CASSQALAGVQETQYF
>TRBV28|TRBJ2-5
CASSTRDWHRGTQYF
>TRBV7-2|TRBJ2-3
CASSNGQGRDTQYF
>TRBV7-9|TRBJ2-3
CASSPLAASTDTQYF
>TRBV18|TRBJ2-1
CATGVLSYNEQFF
>TRBV5-1|TRBJ2-2
CASSLAGGTGELFF
>TRBV7-6|TRBJ1-1
CASSLATNTEAFF
>TRBV5-1|TRBJ2-5
CASSRGLAGAAETQYF
>TRBV19|TRBJ1-1
CASSMGTGGIMNTEAFF
>TRBV27|TRBJ2-7
CASSWGTGVVEQYF
>TRBV4-3|TRBJ1-6
CASSQDTGNSPLHF
>TRBV28|TRBJ2-7
CATRHSSSYEQYF
>TRBV5-4|TRBJ2-2
CASSPSLTSGVTGELFF
>TRBV2|TRBJ1-5
CASMGEPEQGFTNQPQHF
>TRBV6-6|TRBJ2-7
CASSSAGAVEQYF
>TRBV4-2|TRBJ1-2
CASSRSGTGNYGYTF
>TRBV19|TRBJ2-1
CASSIAGLAGYNEQFF